Sequencing of this TCR beta chain was carried out in a study of blood T cell repertoires in COVID-19. Study at large: Samples of COVID-19 (acute and convalescent) were obtained from the United States, Italy and Spain. From T cells, B-cell-depleted T cells, or PBMCs came the material, which was cDNA or gDNA.

TCRdb keeps only in-frame clones here, not all; method: immunoSEQ multiplex PCR. Among some 200,000 clones listed, 86% were seen once. Germline CDR1 SGHAT, CDR2 FQNNGV. V gave up 5 bases and J gave up 9 bases, with 16 bases separating them. This CDR3 comprises 14 residues. The rearrangement links TRBV11-2 to TRBJ1-4; D is perhaps TRBD1 (5 bases). Material for sequencing was peripheral blood. This sequence was found in a man between 65 and 79 years old with acute or convalescent COVID-19. As DNA, the CDR3 is TGTGCCAGCAGCACCGAGAGGGGCGGGAAAAAACTGTTTTTT. Translation: CASSTERGGKKLFF.